A single sample is the source of the 23 T cell receptor beta chains below, sequenced in a study of post-analysis software for immune sequencing data. Study-level points and caveats: Controls showed lower frequencies than patients for roughly five TRBV segments, and TRBV5-6, TRBV5-1 and TRBV20-1 were among these.

Their recognized antigens are unknown. Unique molecular identifiers were present in the TCR beta cDNA libraries. TCRdb analysed the PCR reads with MiXCR anew, one entry per CDR3 protein. The sample contains about 570,000 distinct CDR3 sequences, around a third of which appear only once. Sequencing input: blood. The receptors come from a girl younger than 18 with multiple sclerosis.

This clonotype was counted once. This rearrangement joins TRBV12-3 or TRBV12-4 to TRBJ2-3, with D possibly being TRBD2 (6 bases). Deletions cut 3 bases from V and 0 bases from J, with 16 bases between. CDR3 length equals 17 residues. The CDR3 DNA sequence: TGTGCCAGCAGTTTTGACAGCGGCGGGACCAGCACAGATACGCAGTATTTT. Translation: CASSFDSGGTSTDTQYF.

This clonotype was seen many times. CDR3 sequence (DNA): TGCAGCGTTGAAGAGGGGTCTAGCACAGATACGCAGTATTTT. As protein: CSVEEGSSTDTQYF. V gene TRBV29-1 combines with J gene TRBJ2-3; D gene unclear. Germline CDR1 is SQVTM and CDR2 is ANQGSEA. The CDR3 contains 14 residues. Trimming pared 0 bases from V and 0 bases from J, leaving 7 bases between.

In this sample, this clonotype turned up a few times. The chain has TRBV6-5 and TRBJ1-4; TRBD1 is a possible D gene (6 bases). The CDR3 contains 15 residues. V lost 5 bases and J lost 0, with 10 bases in between. CDR1 and CDR2 from the germline V gene are MNHEY and SVGAGI. The CDR3 DNA follows: TGTGCCAGCAGTCCAGGGGACGCAACTAATGAAAAACTGTTTTTT. Translating it yields CASSPGDATNEKLFF.

A few counts support this clonotype. V and J are TRBV13 and TRBJ1-3, with D hard to call. Trimming removed 4 bases from V and 0 bases from J, with 10 bases in between. The CDR3 consists of 15 residues. Germline CDR1 and CDR2: PRHDT and FYEKMQ (reference sequence). CDR3 amino acids: CASSSDPGSGNTIYF. CDR3 DNA sequence: TGTGCCAGCAGCTCAGACCCCGGCTCTGGAAACACCATATATTTT.

The chain is built from TRBV20-1 and TRBJ2-3, with D tentatively TRBD1 (6 bases). The CDR3 loop spans 15 amino acids. Trimming took 3 bases from V and 0 from J, leaving 13 bases between them. Germline V gene data show CDR1 as DFQATT and CDR2 as SNEGSKA (reference sequence). CDR3 region: CSASRTETSTDTQYF. In DNA, the CDR3 is TGCAGTGCTAGTAGGACAGAGACTAGCACAGATACGCAGTATTTT.

This sequence joins TRBV9 and TRBJ2-1; D is ambiguous. V gave up 0 bases and J gave up 13 bases, with 14 bases separating them. Germline V gives CDR1 SGDLS, CDR2 YYNGEE. The CDR3 is made up of 13 amino acids. The CDR3, as DNA: TGTGCCAGCAGCGTAGAGGCAAGTCCGTCCCAGTTCTTC. It translates to CASSVEASPSQFF. The whole variable domain, remainder taken from reference TRBV9 and TRBJ2-1, is DSGVTQTPKHLITATGQRVTLRCSPRSGDLSVYWYQQSLDQGLQFLIQYYNGEERAKGNILERFSAQQFPDLHSELNLSSLELGDSALYFCASSVEASPSQFFGPGTRLTVL.

The chain employs TRBV29-1 and TRBJ1-1; the D gene is possibly TRBD1 (6 bases). CDR1 is SQVTM and CDR2 is ANQGSEA in the germline V gene. Between the trimmed V and J ends, which lost 4 bases and 2 bases, there was a span of 17 bases. The CDR3 has 15 residues. For the CDR3, the DNA is TGCAGCGTTGCAGCGATCGGGACACCTAACACTGAAGCTTTCTTT. Translation gives CSVAAIGTPNTEAFF.

This clonotype was detected only a few times. The J gene is TRBJ2-1, the V gene TRBV29-1, with 7 bases aligning to TRBD2. There are 15 residues in the CDR3. Germline V gene sequence: CDR1 SQVTM, CDR2 ANQGSEA. The ends lost 0 bases at V and 3 bases at J; junction bases unmatched: 5. For the CDR3, the DNA is TGCAGCGTTGAAGAGAGGGGAGGGGACTACAATGAGCAGTTCTTC. It is translated as CSVEERGGDYNEQFF.

The chain couples TRBV9 to TRBJ2-7; 7 nucleotides line up with TRBD1. Judging by the DNA end, TRBJ2-5 fits better; the J call may be wrong. Germline V gene sequence: CDR1 SGDLS, CDR2 YYNGEE. This CDR3 comprises 19 residues. CDR3 residues: CASSVVTGTIIRRDVTQYF. The DNA of the CDR3 is TGTGCCAGCAGCGTAGTGACAGGGACCATAATAAGAAGGGATGTGACCCAGTACTTC.

This clonotype showed up just a few times. The V call is TRBV5-1, the J call TRBJ2-6; D uncertain. This CDR3 comprises 14 residues. Trimming shortened V by 4 bases and J by 0 bases, and 5 bases separated the two germline ends. Germline V gene lookup returns CDR1 SGHRS and CDR2 YFSETQ. The CDR3, as DNA: TGCGCCAGCAGCGTAAACTCTGGGGCCAACGTCCTGACTTTC. Translating gives CASSVNSGANVLTF.

V and J are TRBV18 and TRBJ1-2; possibly TRBD1 for D (5 bases). The CDR3 consists of 14 residues. The germline gives CDR1 KGHSH, CDR2 LQKENI. Trimming took off 0 bases at V and 4 bases at J, with 9 bases between the two ends. The CDR3 nucleotides read TGTGCCAGCTCACCACCAGGGGATGGCTATGGCTACACCTTC. It encodes CASSPPGDGYGYTF. Using reference TRBV18 and TRBJ1-2 for the parts outside the CDR3, the full variable domain is NAGVMQNPRHLVRRRGQEARLRCSPMKGHSHVYWYRQLPEEGLKFMVYLQKENIIDESGMPKERFSAEFPKEGPSILRIQQVVRGDSAAYFCASSPPGDGYGYTFGSGTRLTVV.

This clonotype has a count of ten or more. J is TRBJ1-2 and V is TRBV20-1; D ambiguous. V was shortened by 0 bases and J by 2 bases, with 16 bases between the two germline ends. Germline V lookup: CDR1 DFQATT, CDR2 SNEGSKA (reference sequence). There are 16 residues in the CDR3. Here the CDR3 reads CSARDPRHPVNYGYTF. CDR3 nucleotides: TGCAGTGCTAGAGATCCCCGGCATCCGGTCAACTATGGCTACACCTTC.

This clonotype showed up many times. The J gene is TRBJ1-2, the V gene TRBV20-1, with 7 bases aligning to TRBD1. The CDR3 runs to 12 residues. Trimming cost V 2 bases and J 7 bases; bases outside gene matches: 4. Germline CDR1 and CDR2: DFQATT and SNEGSKA (reference sequence). The CDR3 DNA reads TGCAGTGCTAGACAGGGGGTTAGTGGCTACACCTTC. It translates to CSARQGVSGYTF.

The gene calls are TRBV6-1 and TRBJ2-7; tentatively, D is TRBD1 or TRBD2 (5 bases each). The CDR3 sequence is 15 residues long. CDR1 and CDR2 from the germline V gene are MNHNS and SASEGT. V was cut by 8 bases and J by 0 bases, with 17 bases left in between. The CDR3 loop is CASFTRDALSYEQYF. The CDR3, as DNA: TGTGCCAGCTTTACCCGGGACGCCCTCTCCTACGAGCAGTACTTC.

This chain uses TRBV18 with TRBJ1-1, with a possible D match to TRBD1 (6 bases). Trimming shortened V by 2 bases and J by 2 bases, and 18 bases separated the two germline ends. Germline values: CDR1 KGHSH, CDR2 LQKENI. The CDR3 sequence is 17 residues long. The CDR3 DNA follows: TGTGCCAGCTCACCAATAGGGACACGCTCCAAAAACACTGAAGCTTTCTTT. It encodes CASSPIGTRSKNTEAFF.

In its sample, this clonotype was seen a few times. V usage is TRBV18 and J usage is TRBJ2-1, with D tentatively TRBD2 (6 bases). V lost 3 bases to trimming and J lost 10 bases, with 13 bases between them. Germline V gives CDR1 KGHSH, CDR2 LQKENI. The CDR3 contains 13 residues. In DNA, the CDR3 is TGTGCCAGCTCACCCCTCATGGAGGGAGAGCAGTTCTTC. Translating gives CASSPLMEGEQFF.

The chain uses TRBV11-2 and TRBJ1-1; perhaps TRBD1 as D (5 bases). The CDR3 has 15 amino acids. Trimming removed 1 base at V and 1 base at J, with 10 bases between. CDR1 and CDR2 (germline): SGHAT, FQNNGV. Written as DNA, the CDR3 is TGTGCCAGCAGCTTAGGGGCAGGGCGGAACACTGAAGCTTTCTTT. Translation gives CASSLGAGRNTEAFF.

The rearrangement joins TRBV7-2 to TRBJ1-4, with D possibly TRBD1 on 6 matching bases. Trimming took 2 bases from V and 4 from J, leaving 20 bases between them. The CDR3 length is 18 residues. CDR1 and CDR2 (germline): SGHTA, FQGNSA. The chain's CDR3 is CASSLRTAPLGINEKLFF. The CDR3, as DNA: TGTGCCAGCAGCTTAAGGACAGCCCCCTTGGGAATTAATGAAAAACTGTTTTTT.

V gene TRBV7-6 combines with J gene TRBJ1-1, with 8 nucleotides matching TRBD1. CDR1 SGHVS and CDR2 FNYEAQ come from the germline V gene. There are 13 residues in the CDR3. J lost 3 bases, V lost 7 bases, and 4 bases had no gene match. CDR3 coding DNA: TGTGCCAGCACACAGGGGGAACACACTGAAGCTTTCTTT. Protein sequence: CASTQGEHTEAFF. The whole variable domain, remainder taken from reference TRBV7-6 and TRBJ1-1, is GAGVSQSPRYKVTKRGQDVALRCDPISGHVSLYWYRQALGQGPEFLTYFNYEAQQDKSGLPNDRFSAERPEGSISTLTIQRTEQRDSAMYRCASTQGEHTEAFFGQGTRLTVV.

The chain employs TRBV20-1 and TRBJ1-2; D is ambiguous. V lost 1 base, J lost 4 bases, and 7 bases lay in between. The CDR3 sequence is 12 residues long. Germline CDR1 and CDR2: DFQATT and SNEGSKA (reference sequence). The CDR3 is CSARARVYGYTF. The CDR3 DNA is TGCAGTGCTAGAGCCCGGGTCTATGGCTACACCTTC.

This clonotype was seen ten or more times. The chain links TRBV20-1 to TRBJ2-3, with no clear D. This CDR3 contains 12 residues. CDR1 DFQATT and CDR2 SNEGSKA come from the germline V gene (reference sequence). Trimming took 2 bases from V and 7 from J, leaving 10 bases between them. The CDR3 DNA follows: TGCAGTGCTAGAACGAAAAGAAATACGCAGTATTTT. It translates to CSARTKRNTQYF.

This sequence joins TRBV20-1 and TRBJ2-5; 11 positions match TRBD1. Germline-derived CDR1 and CDR2 are DFQATT and SNEGSKA (reference sequence). The CDR3 is 14 amino acids. The V segment lost 7 bases and the J segment 11 bases; nucleotides outside the gene matches: 15. The CDR3: CSVAMGDRGIGQYF. As DNA, the CDR3 is TGCAGTGTCGCAATGGGGGACAGGGGGATCGGGCAGTACTTC.

A single count supports this clonotype. V gene TRBV6-1 combines with J gene TRBJ2-1; D perhaps matches TRBD2 (5 bases). The assigned J gene may be wrong: the sequence end matches TRBJ2-7 better. The CDR3 totals 14 residues. Germline loops: CDR1 MNHNS, CDR2 SASEGT. CDR3 in DNA: TGTGCCAGCAGCCGGGGTCCCGGGGTGTACGAGCAGTACTTC. Translating it yields CASSRGPGVYEQYF.